This TCR beta chain was sequenced in a study of blood T cell repertoires in COVID-19. Study-level information: The analysed material was cDNA or gDNA that came from T cells, B-cell-depleted T cells, or PBMCs.

The repertoire was sequenced with immunoSEQ multiplex PCR; TCRdb's copy has only in-frame clones and lacks some. Among fewer than 200,000 clones, roughly 81% were seen once, and the ten largest hold approximately 7.7%. The sample was peripheral blood. This TCR derives from a middle-aged man who had recovered from COVID-19.

The CDR3 nucleotides are TGTGCCAGCATATCTCTGGACCCTCGCGGGAGCCTGAACACCGGGGAGCTGTTTTTT. It specifies CASISLDPRGSLNTGELFF. The J gene is TRBJ2-2, the V gene TRBV27, with 7 bases that match TRBD2. CDR1 MNHEY and CDR2 SMNVEV come from the germline V gene (reference sequence). The CDR3 has 19 residues. Trimming took 7 bases from V and 1 from J; bases not matched to a gene: 18.